Below, 10 T cell receptor beta chains from the same sample are listed, as sequenced in a study of blood T cell repertoires in COVID-19. Here immunoSEQ multiplex PCR was the method, and the copy in TCRdb shows in-frame clones only, minus some. This table holds 300,000 to 350,000 clones, about 87% found once. The sequenced sample was peripheral blood. The source is a young man with COVID-19, enrolled during active disease.

This clone came up a few times. This chain joins TRBV19 and TRBJ1-6; unclear D gene. Trimming took off 0 bases at V and 10 bases at J, with 19 bases between the two ends. The CDR3 is 17 amino acids. Germline V gives CDR1 LNHDA, CDR2 SQIVND (reference sequence). The CDR3 sequence: CASSIDLEVGYGSPLHF. The DNA of the CDR3 is TGTGCCAGTAGTATAGATCTGGAGGTAGGGTACGGATCACCCCTCCACTTT.

The chain has TRBV10-3 and TRBJ1-1; 9 nucleotides agree with TRBD1. Germline values: CDR1 ENHRY, CDR2 SYGVKD. The CDR3 length is 14 residues. V lost 5 bases and J lost 10; bases outside the gene matches: 11. The CDR3 nucleotides are TGTGCCATCAGTACCGGGACAGGGACAGTAGCAGCTTTCTTT. Its protein product is CAISTGTGTVAAFF.

The chain employs TRBV19 and TRBJ2-3, with 9 positions matching TRBD2. V dropped 5 bases and J dropped 6; count of bases not matched to a gene: 12. CDR1 is LNHDA, CDR2 SQIVND, per germline (reference sequence). The CDR3 length is 16 residues. The CDR3 spells CASSFHSGSLLDTQYF. The CDR3, as DNA: TGTGCCAGTAGTTTCCATAGCGGGAGCCTCCTCGATACGCAGTATTTT.

The J gene is TRBJ2-2, the V gene TRBV5-1; 8 bases align to TRBD1. The CDR3 spans 15 residues. Germline CDR1 reads SGHRS; CDR2 reads YFSETQ. V was clipped by 3 bases and J by 1 base; unmatched bases: 2. The DNA of the CDR3 is TGCGCCAGCAGCTCCGGACAGGGGAACACCGGGGAGCTGTTTTTT. It translates to CASSSGQGNTGELFF.

This chain connects TRBV4-3 to TRBJ2-3; possibly TRBD2 for D (5 bases). CDR3 length: 16 residues. Germline V lookup: CDR1 LGHNA, CDR2 YSLEER. The ends were cut back, 3 bases at V and 0 bases at J, with 13 bases in the middle. This chain's CDR3 is CASSQDWVASTDTQYF. The CDR3 DNA follows: TGCGCCAGCAGCCAGGACTGGGTGGCTAGCACAGATACGCAGTATTTT.

There are many counts of this clone. V is TRBV2 and J is TRBJ2-7; the match to TRBD2 covers 11 bases. The germline CDR1 and CDR2 sequences are SNHLY and FYNNEI. This CDR3 is 17 amino acids long. J was trimmed by 3 bases and V by 6 bases; bases with no gene match: 13. DNA for the CDR3: TGTGCCAGCAGGGTAGGGACTAGCGGTAACGCTGGCTACGAGCAGTACTTC. Its protein product is CASRVGTSGNAGYEQYF.

V usage is TRBV14 and J usage is TRBJ2-5; a weak D match, TRBD1 (5 bases). Germline CDR1 reads SGHDN; CDR2 reads FVKESK. The CDR3 covers 14 residues. V gave up 0 bases and J gave up 3 bases, with 8 bases separating them. CDR3 loop: CASSQDLREETQYF. In DNA, the CDR3 is TGTGCCAGCAGCCAAGATCTCAGGGAAGAGACCCAGTACTTC.

This sequence joins TRBV27 and TRBJ2-7; 8 bases agree with TRBD1. J lost 2 bases, V lost 6 bases, and 3 bases had no gene match. This CDR3 has 13 residues. The germline V gene has CDR1 MNHEY and CDR2 SMNVEV (reference sequence). The CDR3, as DNA: TGTGCCAGCAGAGGACAGGGCCCCTACGAGCAGTACTTC. Translated, it gives CASRGQGPYEQYF.

As concerns this clone: Other DNA sequences of this sample code for an identical CDR3. The J gene is TRBJ1-1, the V gene TRBV6-5, with D perhaps matching TRBD1 (5 bases). The CDR3 spans 13 residues. CDR1 is MNHEY, CDR2 SVGAGI, per germline. The V gene lost 5 bases and the J gene lost 1 base, with 8 bases spanning the gap. The CDR3 reads CASSPTGNTEAFF. The CDR3 DNA follows: TGTGCCAGCAGTCCTACAGGGAACACTGAAGCTTTCTTT.

The chain is built from TRBV5-4 and TRBJ1-2; possibly TRBD1 for D (5 bases). This CDR3 spans 15 amino acids. Trimming took 4 bases from V and 4 from J, leaving 17 bases between them. The V gene's germline CDR1 is SGHNT and CDR2 YYREEE (reference sequence). CDR3 bases: TGTGCCAGCAGCCCCGGACATCCCGTTCTCTATGGCTACACCTTC. The encoded protein is CASSPGHPVLYGYTF.